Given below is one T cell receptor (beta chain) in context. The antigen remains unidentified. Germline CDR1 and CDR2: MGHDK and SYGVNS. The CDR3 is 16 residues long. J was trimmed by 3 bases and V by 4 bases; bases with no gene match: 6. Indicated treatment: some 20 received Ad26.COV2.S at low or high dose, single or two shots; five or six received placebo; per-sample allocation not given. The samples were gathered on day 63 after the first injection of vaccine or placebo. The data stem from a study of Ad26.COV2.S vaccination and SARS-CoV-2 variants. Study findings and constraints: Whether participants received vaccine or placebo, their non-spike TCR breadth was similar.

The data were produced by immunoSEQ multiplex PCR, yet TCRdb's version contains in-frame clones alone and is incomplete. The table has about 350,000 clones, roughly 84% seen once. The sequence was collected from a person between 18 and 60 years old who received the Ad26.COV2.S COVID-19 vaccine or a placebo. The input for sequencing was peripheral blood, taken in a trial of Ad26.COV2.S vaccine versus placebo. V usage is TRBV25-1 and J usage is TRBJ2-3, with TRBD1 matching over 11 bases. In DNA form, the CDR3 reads TGTGCCAGCAGTGCAGGACAGGGGGCGCAGACAGATACGCAGTATTTT. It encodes CASSAGQGAQTDTQYF.